The 22 T cell receptor beta chains below come from one sample, sequenced in a study of T cell responses to AZD1222 COVID-19 vaccine. The protocol was immunoSEQ multiplex PCR, while the TCRdb copy is restricted to in-frame clones and leaves out a portion. Among about 150,000 clones listed, 75% to 95% were seen once. Material: peripheral blood, obtained on day 0 of AZD1222 vaccination. The source is an adult in good health.

The J gene is TRBJ1-6, the V gene TRBV10-3; D remains unclear. The CDR3 runs 14 residues. V gave up 5 bases and J gave up 0 bases, with 5 bases separating them. Germline CDR1 is ENHRY and CDR2 is SYGVKD. The CDR3 loop reads CAISLGSYNSPLHF. The CDR3 DNA sequence: TGTGCCATCAGTTTGGGCTCCTATAATTCACCCCTCCACTTT.

The rearrangement joins TRBV9 to TRBJ2-5, with D tentatively TRBD2 (6 bases). The germline gives CDR1 SGDLS, CDR2 YYNGEE. Trimming took 4 bases from V and 5 from J, leaving 24 bases between them. This CDR3 contains 17 residues. The CDR3 reads CASSPNPGTHVGETQYF. The CDR3 DNA sequence: TGTGCCAGCAGCCCTAACCCCGGGACTCACGTTGGTGAGACCCAGTACTTC.

V is TRBV5-8 and J is TRBJ2-3; 9 nucleotides match TRBD1. The junction had 7 bases not matched to a gene; V was cut back by 7 bases and J by 4 bases. Germline V gives CDR1 SGHTS, CDR2 YDEGEE. CDR3 length: 14 residues. The DNA for the CDR3 is TGTGCCAGCGGGACAGGGTTAGGGGCAGATACGCAGTATTTT. It translates to CASGTGLGADTQYF.

The genes are TRBV11-2 and TRBJ2-7; 7 bases fit TRBD1. CDR3 size: 14 residues. Germline V lookup: CDR1 SGHAT, CDR2 FQNNGV. V lost 7 bases and J lost 2; bases outside the gene matches: 8. The CDR3 sequence is CASNSRGQTYEQYF. CDR3 sequence (DNA): TGTGCCAGCAACAGTCGGGGACAGACCTACGAGCAGTACTTC.

This rearrangement joins TRBV5-5 to TRBJ1-3, with D tentatively TRBD1 (6 bases). The CDR3 has 17 amino acids. Germline V gene sequence: CDR1 SGHKS, CDR2 YYEKEE (reference sequence). V lost 0 bases and J lost 4, with 17 bases in between. The CDR3 reads CASSLGHRVVSGNTIYF. The CDR3 coding sequence is TGTGCCAGCAGCTTGGGGCACAGGGTGGTGAGCGGAAACACCATATATTTT.

This clone appeared a single time. The chain recombines TRBV10-3 with TRBJ2-1; TRBD2 aligns across 8 bases. This CDR3 is 12 amino acids long. V shed 0 bases, J shed 13 bases, and the junction held 2 bases outside the gene matches. The germline V gene encodes CDR1 ENHRY and CDR2 SYGVKD. The CDR3 here is CAISESTSVQFF. CDR3 nucleotides: TGTGCCATCAGTGAGTCGACTAGCGTCCAGTTCTTC.

The J gene is TRBJ2-5, the V gene TRBV11-2, with 8 bases matching TRBD2. The CDR3 length is 14 residues. Germline V gives CDR1 SGHAT, CDR2 FQNNGV. J lost 7 bases, V lost 5 bases, and 9 bases had no gene match. CDR3 nucleotide sequence: TGTGCCAGCAGCCCGCGGGGGGCAGGACGGACCCAGTACTTC. It is translated as CASSPRGAGRTQYF.

The V call is TRBV11-2, the J call TRBJ1-1; D unresolved. Germline V lookup: CDR1 SGHAT, CDR2 FQNNGV. CDR3 length: 17 amino acids. With 1 base removed from V and 0 bases from J, the gap between germline ends came to 15 bases. Here the CDR3 reads CASSLAGKSLMNTEAFF. As DNA, the CDR3 is TGTGCCAGCAGCTTAGCGGGGAAATCACTCATGAACACTGAAGCTTTCTTT.

V and J are TRBV19 and TRBJ1-1, with unresolved D. V shed 3 bases and J shed 4 bases, with 9 bases lying between them. Germline-derived CDR1 and CDR2 are LNHDA and SQIVND (reference sequence). The CDR3 is made up of 13 amino acids. CDR3 region: CASSIGQATEAFF. CDR3 bases: TGTGCCAGTAGTATTGGCCAGGCCACTGAAGCTTTCTTT.

This clone was observed a single time. The rearrangement links TRBV19 to TRBJ1-1, with TRBD1 matching 12 bases. V was pared by 3 bases and J by 1 base, with 9 bases of the junction left unmatched. Germline CDR1 and CDR2: LNHDA and SQIVND (reference sequence). The CDR3 runs 18 residues. CDR3 DNA: TGTGCCAGTAGTATTAAGGGACAGGGGGCAGTTGCGAACACTGAAGCTTTCTTT. Amino acids: CASSIKGQGAVANTEAFF. The entire variable domain, with the rest obtained from reference TRBV19 and TRBJ1-1, is as follows: DGGITQSPKYLFRKEGQNVTLSCEQNLNHDAMYWYRQDPGQGLRLIYYSQIVNDFQKGDIAEGYSVSREKKESFPLTVTSAQKNPTAFYLCASSIKGQGAVANTEAFFGQGTRLTVV.

The rearrangement joins TRBV20-1 to TRBJ2-1; D not certain. The CDR3 is 11 residues long. Germline V gene data show CDR1 as DFQATT and CDR2 as SNEGSKA (reference sequence). V lost 5 bases to trimming and J lost 8 bases, with 10 bases between them. Here the CDR3 reads CSAARWDEQFF. The CDR3 DNA sequence: TGCAGTGCTGCACGGTGGGATGAGCAGTTCTTC.

The CDR3, as DNA: TGCAGCGTTGAAGGGGGCTGGTCGGGGGCGCCTAATGAAGCTTTCTTT. It codes for CSVEGGWSGAPNEAFF. The rearrangement uses TRBV29-1 and TRBJ1-1, with D perhaps TRBD1 (6 bases). V lost 1 base and J 7 bases, leaving 22 bases between the germline ends. Per germline, CDR1 SQVTM and CDR2 ANQGSEA. This CDR3 comprises 16 residues.

The V call is TRBV7-6, the J call TRBJ2-5; 8 bases are a match to TRBD2. J lost 2 bases, V lost 1 base, and 3 bases had no gene match. This CDR3 is built from 15 residues. In germline, CDR1 is SGHVS, CDR2 FNYEAQ. CDR3 DNA: TGTGCCAGCAGCTTAGTCGGGGGGGGACAAGAGACCCAGTACTTC. Residues: CASSLVGGGQETQYF.

CDR3 DNA: TGCGCCAGCAGCTTGCGGGAGACCCAGTACTTC. It codes for CASSLRETQYF. V usage is TRBV5-1 and J usage is TRBJ2-5; D remains ambiguous. Trimming took 1 base from V and 5 from J, leaving 3 bases between them. Germline V gives CDR1 SGHRS, CDR2 YFSETQ. The CDR3 covers 11 residues.

This sequence joins TRBV7-9 and TRBJ1-2; D is uncertain. Germline V gene sequence: CDR1 SEHNR, CDR2 FQNEAQ (reference sequence). This CDR3 is built from 16 residues. V was cut by 3 bases and J by 0 bases, with 14 bases left in between. CDR3 sequence reads: CASSFSNREANYGYTF. The CDR3 region has the DNA TGTGCCAGCAGCTTTTCCAACCGAGAAGCTAACTATGGCTACACCTTC.

The J gene is TRBJ1-2, the V gene TRBV6-6; D is perhaps TRBD1 (5 bases). The germline CDR1 and CDR2 sequences are MNHNY and SVGAGI (reference sequence). V was trimmed by 0 bases and J by 6 bases, leaving 11 bases between them. The CDR3 runs to 14 residues. The CDR3 sequence: CASSYSGREDGYTF. CDR3 bases: TGTGCCAGCAGTTACTCGGGCAGGGAGGATGGCTACACCTTC.

The rearrangement links TRBV15 to TRBJ1-4; D gene unclear. CDR1 and CDR2 (germline): LNHNV, YYDKDF (reference sequence). V was shortened by 1 base and J by 4 bases, with 10 bases between the two germline ends. There are 15 residues in the CDR3. The CDR3 DNA is TGTGCCACCAGCAGAGTGCGGCAGCTTAATGAAAAACTGTTTTTT. This sequence encodes CATSRVRQLNEKLFF.

The chain employs TRBV7-6 and TRBJ1-6; D not certain. The CDR3 consists of 16 residues. The V and J ends lost 2 bases and 0 bases respectively, with 8 bases between them. Germline V gene sequence: CDR1 SGHVS, CDR2 FNYEAQ. CDR3 nucleotide sequence: TGTGCCAGCAGCTTAACCGAGGGCTCCTATAATTCACCCCTCCACTTT. Amino acids: CASSLTEGSYNSPLHF.

The chain couples TRBV6-2 or TRBV6-3 to TRBJ1-4, with a tentative D call TRBD1 (5 bases). Trimming removed 4 bases from V and 8 bases from J, with 14 bases in between. This CDR3 is 14 amino acids long. The germline gives CDR1 MNHEY, CDR2 SVGEGT. CDR3: CASSSTAALEKLFF. The CDR3 DNA reads TGTGCCAGCAGTTCGACAGCGGCCCTGGAAAAACTGTTTTTT.

The sample holds one count of this clone. The chain employs TRBV10-3 and TRBJ2-2; D unclear. The CDR3 has 13 residues. Germline V gene lookup returns CDR1 ENHRY and CDR2 SYGVKD. Deletions cut 4 bases from V and 6 bases from J, with 9 bases between. The CDR3 protein is CAISAQTAGELFF. DNA of the CDR3: TGTGCCATCAGTGCCCAGACCGCCGGGGAGCTGTTTTTT.

This chain connects TRBV5-1 to TRBJ2-2, with D uncertain. In germline, CDR1 is SGHRS, CDR2 YFSETQ. CDR3 length equals 15 residues. V lost 6 bases and J lost 5, with 17 bases in between. CDR3 coding DNA: TGCGCCAGCAATCCCACGATCGTCCAGACCGGGGAGCTGTTTTTT. It yields the protein CASNPTIVQTGELFF.

V and J are TRBV5-6 and TRBJ1-2; D unresolved. CDR1 is SGHDT, CDR2 YYEEEE, per germline. The ends were cut back, 4 bases at V and 4 bases at J, with 8 bases in the middle. The CDR3 has 12 residues. The CDR3 DNA sequence: TGTGCCAGCAGCCTTACACCCTATGGCTACACCTTC. This codes for CASSLTPYGYTF. Variable domain in full (rest from reference TRBV5-6 and TRBJ1-2): DAGVTQSPTHLIKTRGQQVTLRCSPKSGHDTVSWYQQALGQGPQFIFQYYEEEERQRGNFPDRFSGHQFPNYSSELNVNALLLGDSALYLCASSLTPYGYTFGSGTRLTVV.